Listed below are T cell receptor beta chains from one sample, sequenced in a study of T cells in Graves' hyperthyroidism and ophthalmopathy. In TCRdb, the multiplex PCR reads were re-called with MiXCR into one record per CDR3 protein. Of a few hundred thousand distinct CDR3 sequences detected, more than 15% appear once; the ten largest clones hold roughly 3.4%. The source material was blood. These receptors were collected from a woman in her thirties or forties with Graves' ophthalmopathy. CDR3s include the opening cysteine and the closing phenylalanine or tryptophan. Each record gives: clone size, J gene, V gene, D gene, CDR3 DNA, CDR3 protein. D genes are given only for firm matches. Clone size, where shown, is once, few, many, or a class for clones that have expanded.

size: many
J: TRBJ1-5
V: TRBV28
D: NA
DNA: TGTGCCAGCAGCCTTCCACCGGGACAATCCCATCAGCCCCAGCATTTT
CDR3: CASSLPPGQSHQPQHF

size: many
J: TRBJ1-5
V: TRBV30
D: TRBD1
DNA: TGTGCCTGGAGCGCGACAGGGTCTCGACAGCCCCAGCATTTT
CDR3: CAWSATGSRQPQHF

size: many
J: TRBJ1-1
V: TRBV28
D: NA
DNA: TGTGCCAGCAGTGGGGTGAGGGGTGAAGCTTTCTTT
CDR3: CASSGVRGEAFF

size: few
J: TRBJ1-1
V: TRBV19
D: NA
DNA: TGTGCCAGTCGGCGGTGGACGAACACTGAAGCTTTCTTT
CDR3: CASRRWTNTEAFF

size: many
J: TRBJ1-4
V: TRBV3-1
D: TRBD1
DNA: TGTGCCAGCAGCTTTCGACAGGGCAATAATGAAAAACTGTTTTTT
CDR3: CASSFRQGNNEKLFF

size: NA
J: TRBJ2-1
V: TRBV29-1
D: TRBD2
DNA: TGCAGCGTTGAAGGGGTTAGCGGGAGGCCCTCCTACAATGAGCAGTTCTTC
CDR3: CSVEGVSGRPSYNEQFF

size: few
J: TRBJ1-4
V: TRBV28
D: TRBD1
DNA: TGTGCCAGCAGCCGGACAGGGGTAAATGAAAAACTGTTTTTT
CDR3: CASSRTGVNEKLFF

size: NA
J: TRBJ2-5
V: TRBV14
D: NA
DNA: TGTGCCAGCAGCCACCTGGCCGAGTTCCAAGAGACCCAGTACTTC
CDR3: CASSHLAEFQETQYF

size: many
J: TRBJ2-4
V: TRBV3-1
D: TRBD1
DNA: TGTGCCAGCAGCAGAGGGGGCAGGGCGGACATTCAGTACTTC
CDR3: CASSRGGRADIQYF

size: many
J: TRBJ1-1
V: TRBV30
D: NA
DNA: TGTGCCTGGAGTAGGGATGACAGTCGCTGGACTGAAGCTTTCTTT
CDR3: CAWSRDDSRWTEAFF

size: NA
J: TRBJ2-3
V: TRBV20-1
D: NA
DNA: TGCAGTGCTAGAGAGCGAGCGGTTTACACAGATACGCAGTATTTT
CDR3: CSARERAVYTDTQYF

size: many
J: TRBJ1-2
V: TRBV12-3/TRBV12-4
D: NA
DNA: TGTGCCAGCAGTCCGATGGGGGCCTATGGCTACACCTTC
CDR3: CASSPMGAYGYTF

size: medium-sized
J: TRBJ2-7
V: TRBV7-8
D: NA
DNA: TGTGCCAGCAGCTTTCACCAGGGGCCTTCCTACGAGCAGTACTTC
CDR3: CASSFHQGPSYEQYF

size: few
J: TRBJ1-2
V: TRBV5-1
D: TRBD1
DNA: TGCGCCAGCACAAGGGGGCACGGCTACACCTTC
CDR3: CASTRGHGYTF

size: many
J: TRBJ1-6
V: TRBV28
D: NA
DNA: TGTGCCAGCAGTTTAGTGTCGGGTGGTAATTCACCCCTCCACTTT
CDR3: CASSLVSGGNSPLHF

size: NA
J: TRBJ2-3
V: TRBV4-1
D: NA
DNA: TGCGCCAGCAGCCGCCTCATCGCCAGCCAGGGGACCACAGATACGCAGTATTTT
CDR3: CASSRLIASQGTTDTQYF

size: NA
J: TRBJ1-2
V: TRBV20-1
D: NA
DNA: TGCAGTGCTAATGGGCAGACTAACTATGGCTACACCTTC
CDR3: CSANGQTNYGYTF

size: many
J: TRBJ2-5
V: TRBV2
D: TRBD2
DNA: TGTGCCAGCAGAAGACAAGCGGGGGAAGAGACCCAGTACTTC
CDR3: CASRRQAGEETQYF

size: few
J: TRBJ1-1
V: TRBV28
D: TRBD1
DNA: TGTACCACAGGGGGCTGGGAGAACACTGAAGCTTTCTTT
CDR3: CTTGGWENTEAFF

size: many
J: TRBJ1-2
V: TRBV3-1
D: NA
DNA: TGTGCCAGCAGCCCCCGGACAGACTATGGCTACACCTTC
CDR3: CASSPRTDYGYTF